The 28 T cell receptor beta chains below come from one sample, sequenced in a study of circulating and synovial CD4+ cells in juvenile arthritis. Some clones are missing from TCRdb's copy, which holds only in-frame ones; the method was immunoSEQ multiplex PCR. The table lists tens of thousands of clones, 90% to 95% of them singletons. Sample: CD4+ T cells from blood. All receptors derive from a human donor with juvenile idiopathic arthritis.

In this sample, this clone turned up once. V is TRBV10-3 and J is TRBJ1-1; TRBD1 matches at 10 bases. Germline-derived CDR1 and CDR2 are ENHRY and SYGVKD. The length of the CDR3 is 14 residues. With 10 bases clipped from V and 0 bases from J, the junction kept 5 bases outside the gene matches. CDR3 coding DNA: TGTGCCACCCAAGGACAGGGGGTGAACACTGAAGCTTTCTTT. Protein product: CATQGQGVNTEAFF.

The genes are TRBV30 and TRBJ2-2; a weak D match, TRBD1 (5 bases). V shed 0 bases and J shed 3 bases, with 5 bases lying between them. Germline V gene data show CDR1 as GTSNPN and CDR2 as SVGIG (reference sequence). CDR3 length equals 13 residues. CDR3 in DNA: TGTGCCTGGAGTGTAGGGGACACCGGGGAGCTGTTTTTT. Translated: CAWSVGDTGELFF.

The J gene is TRBJ1-6, the V gene TRBV6-5, with D possibly matching TRBD1 (5 bases). V lost 2 bases and J 9 bases, leaving 17 bases between the germline ends. The CDR3 is 16 residues long. Germline CDR1 and CDR2: MNHEY and SVGAGI. The CDR3 DNA reads as TGTGCCAGCAGTTACAAGGTGGCAGGGCCGGGTTCACCCCTCCACTTT. This gives the protein CASSYKVAGPGSPLHF.

This chain links TRBV5-1 with TRBJ2-7, with a tentative D call TRBD2 (6 bases). Trimming cost V 4 bases and J 6 bases, with 14 bases left between them. Per germline, CDR1 SGHRS and CDR2 YFSETQ. CDR3 length: 13 residues. CDR3 loop: CASSIEGTPEQYF. CDR3 coding DNA: TGCGCCAGCAGCATCGAAGGGACTCCCGAGCAGTACTTC.

The chain employs TRBV7-3 and TRBJ2-4, with a weak D call TRBD2 (5 bases). Trimming stripped 2 bases from V and 9 bases from J, with 11 bases between. Per germline, CDR1 SGHTA and CDR2 FQGTGA. The CDR3 has 13 residues. The CDR3 DNA reads TGTGCCAGCAGCTTAGGACTTGAGGGCATTCAGTACTTC. Translated, it gives CASSLGLEGIQYF.

This clone was recorded a few times. The J gene is TRBJ2-3, the V gene TRBV9; TRBD2 matches 8 bases. V lost 3 bases and J lost 2; bases outside the gene matches: 5. The germline gives CDR1 SGDLS, CDR2 YYNGEE. This CDR3 contains 15 residues. DNA for the CDR3: TGTGCCAGCAGCGCTTCAGCGGGGGTCACAGATACGCAGTATTTT. Encoded protein: CASSASAGVTDTQYF. Full variable domain (rest looked up from reference TRBV9 and TRBJ2-3): DSGVTQTPKHLITATGQRVTLRCSPRSGDLSVYWYQQSLDQGLQFLIQYYNGEERAKGNILERFSAQQFPDLHSELNLSSLELGDSALYFCASSASAGVTDTQYFGPGTRLTVL.

This clone was observed a single time. The chain employs TRBV11-2 and TRBJ1-1; 7 bases map to TRBD1. The CDR3 sequence is 14 residues long. Germline CDR1 SGHAT, CDR2 FQNNGV. Trimming at V came to 5 bases and at J to 7 bases, leaving 10 bases not matched to a gene. In DNA form, the CDR3 reads TGTGCCAGCAGCCGGGACAGCGTTCGTTATGAAGCTTTCTTT. It yields the protein CASSRDSVRYEAFF.

This chain links TRBV7-9 with TRBJ1-4; 7 bases align to TRBD1. CDR3 length: 16 amino acids. V shed 5 bases and J 4 bases; nucleotides not matched to a gene: 10. Looked up from germline, CDR1 is SEHNR and CDR2 is FQNEAQ (reference sequence). The CDR3 DNA sequence: TGTGCCAGCAGCCCCGAACGGGACAGAAGTAATGAAAAACTGTTTTTT. It is translated as CASSPERDRSNEKLFF. Based on the CDR3 plus reference TRBV7-9 and TRBJ1-4, the full variable domain is DTGVSQNPRHKITKRGQNVTFRCDPISEHNRLYWYRQTLGQGPEFLTYFQNEAQLEKSRLLSDRFSAERPKGSFSTLEIQRTEQGDSAMYLCASSPERDRSNEKLFFGSGTQLSVL.

The chain employs TRBV5-1 and TRBJ2-2; tentative D call: TRBD2 (6 bases). The germline V gene encodes CDR1 SGHRS and CDR2 YFSETQ. This CDR3 comprises 15 residues. Trimming removed 2 bases at V and 5 bases at J, with 13 bases between. The CDR3 DNA follows: TGCGCCAGCAGCTTTAATAGGGACTCTACCGGGGAGCTGTTTTTT. Translation: CASSFNRDSTGELFF. Looking up the rest from reference TRBV5-1 and TRBJ2-2 gives the full variable domain: KAGVTQTPRYLIKTRGQQVTLSCSPISGHRSVSWYQQTPGQGLQFLFEYFSETQRNKGNFPGRFSGRQFSNSRSEMNVSTLELGDSALYLCASSFNRDSTGELFFGEGSRLTVL.

This clone was found once. This chain connects TRBV7-9 to TRBJ2-7; a weak D match, TRBD2 (5 bases). The CDR3 length is 14 residues. Trimming left V 2 bases short and J 6 bases short, with 14 bases between. In germline, CDR1 is SEHNR, CDR2 FQNEAQ (reference sequence). CDR3 nucleotides: TGTGCCAGCAGCTTAAGTCCCGGGAATCCCGAGCAGTACTTC. Its protein is CASSLSPGNPEQYF. Full variable domain (outside the CDR3, taken from reference TRBV7-9 and TRBJ2-7): DTGVSQNPRHKITKRGQNVTFRCDPISEHNRLYWYRQTLGQGPEFLTYFQNEAQLEKSRLLSDRFSAERPKGSFSTLEIQRTEQGDSAMYLCASSLSPGNPEQYFGPGTRLTVT.

The chain has TRBV29-1 and TRBJ2-7, with 7 positions matching TRBD1. This CDR3 is 11 amino acids long. With 7 bases clipped from V and 6 bases from J, the junction kept 6 bases outside the gene matches. From germline, CDR1 is SQVTM and CDR2 ANQGSEA. The DNA of the CDR3 is TGCAGCGGACACAGGGGATCCGAGCAGTACTTC. Protein product: CSGHRGSEQYF.

This chain uses TRBV28 with TRBJ1-4; the match to TRBD1 covers 7 bases. Germline V gives CDR1 MDHEN, CDR2 SYDVKM. The CDR3 spans 17 residues. V shed 6 bases, J shed 8 bases, and the junction held 18 bases outside the gene matches. The CDR3 reads CASSPPPSDRDYEKLFF. In DNA form, the CDR3 reads TGTGCCAGCAGCCCCCCGCCTTCAGACAGGGATTACGAAAAACTGTTTTTT.

The rearrangement uses TRBV27 and TRBJ1-5; no definite D call. The V and J ends lost 0 bases and 0 bases respectively, with 12 bases between them. The CDR3 contains 17 residues. From germline, CDR1 is MNHEY and CDR2 SMNVEV (reference sequence). This CDR3 reads CASSLSATPYSNQPQHF. The CDR3 region has the DNA TGTGCCAGCAGTTTATCAGCGACGCCATATAGCAATCAGCCCCAGCATTTT.

This chain links TRBV28 with TRBJ1-2; 11 nucleotides agree with TRBD1. This CDR3 is built from 16 residues. CDR1 MDHEN and CDR2 SYDVKM come from the germline V gene. Unmatched junction bases numbered 8, after V lost 2 bases and J lost 6 bases. This CDR3 is CASSLPRTGGVDGYTF. CDR3 coding DNA: TGTGCCAGCAGTTTACCAAGGACAGGGGGCGTTGATGGCTACACCTTC.

The CDR3 spells CASSSPTGDGNTIYF. Here the CDR3 DNA reads TGTGCCAGCAGCTCTCCGACAGGGGACGGAAACACCATATATTTT. J is TRBJ1-3 and V is TRBV5-6, with 8 bases fitting TRBD1. Unmatched junction bases numbered 6, after V lost 3 bases and J lost 4 bases. Germline values: CDR1 SGHDT, CDR2 YYEEEE. CDR3 size: 15 residues.

The rearrangement links TRBV7-3 to TRBJ2-7, with 11 nucleotides matching TRBD2. The CDR3 totals 13 residues. V trimming: 6 bases; J trimming: 5 bases; junction bases outside the gene matches: 3. Per germline, CDR1 SGHTA and CDR2 FQGTGA. CDR3 in amino acids: CASSLAGGNEQYF. CDR3 bases: TGTGCCAGCAGTTTAGCGGGAGGGAACGAGCAGTACTTC.

Of note for this clone: One junction end does not reproduce the germline sequence, and a read error may be involved. The chain employs TRBV7-8 and TRBJ2-3, with D possibly matching TRBD2 (7 bases). This CDR3 is 17 amino acids long. Per the germline V gene, CDR1 is SGHVS and CDR2 is FQNEAQ. Here the CDR3 reads CASSLAAGVRGTDTQYF. CDR3 nucleotides: TGTGCCAGCAGCCTAGCGGCAGGGGTAAGGGGCACAGATACGCAGTATTTT.

The sample holds one count of this clone. The gene calls are TRBV4-1 and TRBJ2-2; maybe TRBD2 (6 bases). CDR3 length: 15 amino acids. Per the germline V gene, CDR1 is MGHRA and CDR2 is YSYEKL. V lost 1 base and J 5 bases, leaving 11 bases between the germline ends. The CDR3 sequence: CASSQVGGRTGELFF. The CDR3, as DNA: TGCGCCAGCAGCCAAGTCGGGGGTCGGACCGGGGAGCTGTTTTTT.

The V call is TRBV7-9, the J call TRBJ2-1; the match to TRBD2 covers 11 bases. The length of the CDR3 is 15 residues. V was pared by 7 bases and J by 5 bases, with 7 bases of the junction left unmatched. The germline V gene has CDR1 SEHNR and CDR2 FQNEAQ (reference sequence). As DNA, the CDR3 is TGTGCCAGCACCGAGAGACTAGCGGGAAACAATGAGCAGTTCTTC. It yields the protein CASTERLAGNNEQFF.

The chain couples TRBV5-1 to TRBJ2-7; 7 bases fit TRBD2. J was trimmed by 5 bases and V by 4 bases; bases with no gene match: 12. This CDR3 contains 15 residues. CDR1 and CDR2 (germline): SGHRS, YFSETQ. The chain's CDR3 is CASSAGTTFPDEQYF. The CDR3, as DNA: TGCGCCAGCAGCGCCGGGACTACCTTCCCCGACGAGCAGTACTTC.

The chain combines TRBV19 with TRBJ2-2, with 12 bases fitting TRBD2. J lost 5 bases, V lost 10 bases, and 11 bases had no gene match. Germline V gene data show CDR1 as LNHDA and CDR2 as SQIVND (reference sequence). The CDR3 contains 16 residues. Here the CDR3 DNA reads TGTGCCACCATTGGGACTAGCGGGCCCAATACCGGGGAGCTGTTTTTT. Protein: CATIGTSGPNTGELFF.

The genes are TRBV9 and TRBJ2-1, with 7 bases identical to TRBD2. CDR3 size: 14 residues. The V segment lost 0 bases and the J segment 9 bases; nucleotides outside the gene matches: 6. Germline CDR1 SGDLS, CDR2 YYNGEE. DNA for the CDR3: TGTGCCAGCAGCGTAGGAGCGGGATATCCTGAGCAGTTCTTC. It specifies CASSVGAGYPEQFF.

The V call is TRBV28, the J call TRBJ2-5, with TRBD1 matching over 8 bases. CDR1 is MDHEN and CDR2 is SYDVKM in the germline V gene. With V trimmed by 8 bases and J by 2 bases, 7 bases remained unmatched. This CDR3 is built from 14 residues. The CDR3 DNA reads as TGTGCCAGCGGGGGGACAGGATGGCAAGAGACCCAGTACTTC. Translated, it gives CASGGTGWQETQYF.

The J gene is TRBJ1-2, the V gene TRBV29-1; D is perhaps TRBD1 (5 bases). This CDR3 has 12 residues. The V and J ends lost 4 bases and 8 bases respectively, with 14 bases between them. Germline CDR1 and CDR2: SQVTM and ANQGSEA. CDR3 in amino acids: CSVGDSHEGYTF. DNA of the CDR3: TGCAGCGTTGGCGACAGCCACGAGGGCTACACCTTC.

V gene TRBV5-4 combines with J gene TRBJ1-2; 8 bases align to TRBD1. The junction had 10 bases not matched to a gene; V was cut back by 2 bases and J by 7 bases. Germline CDR1 reads SGHNT; CDR2 reads YYREEE (reference sequence). The CDR3 is 15 residues long. The CDR3 spells CASSLSLDRASGYTF. CDR3 nucleotide sequence: TGTGCCAGCAGCTTAAGTTTGGACAGGGCTTCTGGCTACACCTTC. Based on the CDR3 plus reference TRBV5-4 and TRBJ1-2, the full variable domain is ETGVTQSPTHLIKTRGQQVTLRCSSQSGHNTVSWYQQALGQGPQFIFQYYREEENGRGNFPPRFSGLQFPNYSSELNVNALELDDSALYLCASSLSLDRASGYTFGSGTRLTVV.

The V and J genes are TRBV14 and TRBJ1-2; D uncertain. V dropped 0 bases and J dropped 7 bases, with 15 bases sitting between them. Looked up from germline, CDR1 is SGHDN and CDR2 is FVKESK. There are 15 residues in the CDR3. The CDR3, as DNA: TGTGCCAGCAGCCAAGATTCGGGAAAAGGACGTGGCTACACCTTC. Translating gives CASSQDSGKGRGYTF.

The V call is TRBV5-4, the J call TRBJ2-6, with a weak D call TRBD1 (6 bases). The CDR3 length is 17 residues. Germline V gene lookup returns CDR1 SGHNT and CDR2 YYREEE (reference sequence). V was clipped by 3 bases and J by 4 bases, with 17 bases between them. The CDR3 reads CASSSPSQGSGANVLTF. CDR3 sequence (DNA): TGTGCCAGCAGCTCACCGTCACAGGGTTCAGGGGCCAACGTCCTGACTTTC.

The V gene is TRBV2, the J gene TRBJ2-7, with 8 positions matching TRBD2. CDR3 length: 12 amino acids. After removal of 7 bases from V and 6 bases from J, the junction contained 5 bases not matched to a gene. The V gene's germline CDR1 is SNHLY and CDR2 FYNNEI. CDR3 sequence: CASTGGQFEQYF. Here the CDR3 DNA reads TGTGCCAGCACGGGGGGGCAGTTCGAGCAGTACTTC.